The clone carrying this T cell receptor beta chain was counted at least ten times. Its antigen is not identified. The record originates from a study of regulatory T cells in long-lasting Graves disease. Study at large: More than 5 years of antithyroid drugs with positive TSH receptor antibodies defined persistent Graves' disease. Study outcomes and limitations: Favoring TRBV28, TRBJ1-2 and TRBJ2-5 was a feature seen in persistent disease. Persistent Graves' patients showed reduced TCR diversity versus newly diagnosed patients.

Time point here: persistent/refractory GD, antithyroid drugs over 5 years with positive TRAb. RNA isolated from PBMCs was used to make the TCR library. The EDTA tubes were filled with 7.5 to 9 milliliters of drawn peripheral blood. The CDR3 spans 13 residues. Trimming took 6 bases from V and 0 from J, leaving 5 bases between them. The germline V gene encodes CDR1 MNHEY and CDR2 SMNVEV (reference sequence). Library construction for TCR beta used iRepertoire HTBI primers and Arm-PCR of CDR3 regions. TCRdb recomputed calls from the multiplex PCR reads with MiXCR, one row per CDR3 protein. The table includes over 650,000 distinct CDR3 sequences, 30% detected once.

Sequenced here: peripheral blood mononuclear cells (PBMCs), sampled when the disease was refractory, from a patient treated with antithyroid drugs. This receptor was taken from a female donor with Graves disease. V and J are TRBV27 and TRBJ2-2; D ambiguous. Written as DNA, the CDR3 is TGTGCCAGCAGCTCAGCGAACACCGGGGAGCTGTTTTTT. Translating it yields CASSSANTGELFF.